This T cell receptor beta chain was recorded in a study of T cells in Graves' hyperthyroidism and ophthalmopathy. Regarding the study as a whole: Stable hyperthyroidism was separated from ophthalmopathy by a model based on 13 V-J features.

With V trimmed by 6 bases and J by 1 base, 8 bases remained unmatched. The CDR3 runs 15 residues. CDR1 and CDR2 from the germline V gene are KGHSH and LQKENI. Amplified TCR beta CDR3 regions derived from RNA transcripts. TCR CDR3 underwent first-round RT-PCR with the HTBI primer set. TCRdb recomputed calls from the multiplex PCR reads with MiXCR, one row per CDR3 protein. This sample has around 450,000 distinct CDR3 sequences, with roughly an eighth found just once. Patients having uncontrolled infection, another autoimmune disease, pregnancy or lactation were not included. From 10 ml of fresh peripheral blood, PBMCs were isolated. This clonotype was recorded many times. Its antigen is still unknown.

The sequencing sample was made of blood. The chain uses TRBV18 and TRBJ2-5; 7 bases are shared with TRBD1. The receptor comes from a woman aged 18-29 years with Graves' hyperthyroidism. This CDR3 is CASSVGTASQETQYF. The CDR3 nucleotides read TGTGCCAGCTCTGTCGGGACAGCGAGCCAAGAGACCCAGTACTTC.